The present T cell receptor (beta chain) was sequenced within a study of OX40 agonist ivuxolimab in advanced cancers. Turning to the study itself: Patients were dosed intravenously with ivuxolimab at 0.01 to 10 mg/kg every 2 weeks. Enrollees could have had prior anti-PD-1, anti-PD-L1 or anti-CTLA-4 therapy, which 30% to 50% had received.

This clone was seen a single time. The antigen is not known. Autoimmune disease history or systemic immunosuppression disqualified patients. Findings of the study overall: Partial responders at 0.1-3.0 mg/kg showed near-lowest clonal expansion.

The CDR3 covers 19 residues. The germline gives CDR1 SGHTA, CDR2 FQGNSA. V gave up 3 bases and J gave up 1 base; unmatched junction bases: 10. Sequencing was performed with immunoSEQ multiplex PCR; in TCRdb, only in-frame clones are kept and a portion is missing. The sample yields fewer than 90,000 clones, about 89% seen once. The material sequenced was CD4+ or CD8+ T cells sorted from blood, taken in a trial of the OX40 agonist ivuxolimab. The chain recombines TRBV7-2 with TRBJ2-5; the match to TRBD2 covers 14 bases. The origin of this receptor is an adult with an advanced solid tumor such as melanoma, head and neck, liver or kidney cancer. In nucleotides, the CDR3 is TGTGCCAGCAGCTTGTACCCGGGACTAGCGGGAGCCATCCAAGAGACCCAGTACTTC. It is translated as CASSLYPGLAGAIQETQYF.